This TCR beta chain was sequenced for a study of T-cell memory formation after mild COVID-19 (dated by TCRdb to about 2021). Background on the whole study: Most TCR sequence clusters were specific to one of the two donors. Longitudinal TCRalpha and TCRbeta repertoire sequencing tracked T-cell clones expanding and contracting after mild COVID-19 in a couple of donors. Two young, previously healthy adult volunteers, one female and one male, were included in the cohort.

Ficoll-Paque density gradient centrifugation was the method used to isolate PBMCs. The CDR3 has 16 amino acids, counting the end cysteine and phenylalanine. Just the 48-base CDR3 DNA is kept, in frame starting at base 1. The trim is 3 bases for V and 0 bases for J, with a gap of 11 bases between the germline ends. Via the germline V gene, CDR1 is KGHDR and CDR2 SFDVKD. The instrument was an Illumina NovaSeq 6000. cDNA libraries for TCRalpha and TCRbeta were prepared by 5'RACE using constant-segment primers, with sample barcodes and unique molecular identifiers added. Trizol reagent was used to extract RNA from every sample. Libraries were amplified in two PCR steps, with a second sample barcode and Illumina TruSeq adapters added in the second step. The libraries were sequenced on an Illumina NovaSeq using 2 x 150 bp paired-end reads. The authors' analysis ran thus. The reads were demultiplexed and collapsed into UMI-guided consensus sequences using migec v1.2.7. Using mixcr v2.1.11, UMI consensuses were aligned to TRA and TRB V and J templates and then assembled into clonotypes. Clonotypes were classified as expanded or contracted when called significant by both edgeR and NoisET, with noise models trained on biological replicates. For edgeR calls, a false discovery rate-adjusted p below 0.01 and a log2 fold-change threshold of 1 were applied. PCA with hierarchical clustering of max-normalized trajectories of the 1000 most abundant clonotypes was used as exploratory dynamics analysis. The CD4 or CD8 phenotype of responding clones was assigned using the separately sequenced CD4+ and CD8+ repertoires. TCRdb applied fastp at Q25 and MiXCR to the public reads, then kept only in-frame beta chains. CDR3 protein sequences are deduplicated, and each keeps its most common genes and DNA. TCRdb, rather than the study authors, made the V and J calls. This sample holds roughly 130,000 distinct CDR3 sequences; roughly 15% were observed only once. Approximately 13% of the sample lies in the top ten.

On this clonotype itself: Its recognized antigen is unknown. Nothing much larger sits one base from this clone, and base qualities are not available.

Here is what the overall study found, with its caveats: Contracting CD4+ clones were located mainly in the CM and EM memory subsets, whereas CD8+ clones were found to be enriched in EMRA. Some responding clones were detected in pre-infection memory, which suggested that pre-existing cross-reactive memory T cells had joined the SARS-CoV-2 response. Clones that contracted from day 15 to 85 showed balanced CD4/CD8 phenotypes, whereas a second wave of clones that expanded from day 15 to 37 leaned towards CD4+. Only a couple of mild cases were covered by the study, and larger cohorts that include severe cases with pre-infection samples were considered necessary. SARS-CoV-2 specificity of the second-wave clones peaking on day 37 was not confirmed.

This chain joins TRBV24-1 to TRBJ1-5; a weak D assignment points to TRBD1 (6 bases agree). This clonotype originated in an adult woman who had mild COVID-19 (a few samples of this study predate the infection). The sample titles of this study are shuffled in the database, so cell type and time point are left out; the donor was told from shared clones. The source material was PBMCs or a T cell subset sorted from them (not recorded which). The CDR3 corresponds to CATSDKDSLSNQPQHF. The DNA is as follows: TGTGCCACCAGTGATAAGGACAGTCTTAGCAATCAGCCCCAGCATTTT.